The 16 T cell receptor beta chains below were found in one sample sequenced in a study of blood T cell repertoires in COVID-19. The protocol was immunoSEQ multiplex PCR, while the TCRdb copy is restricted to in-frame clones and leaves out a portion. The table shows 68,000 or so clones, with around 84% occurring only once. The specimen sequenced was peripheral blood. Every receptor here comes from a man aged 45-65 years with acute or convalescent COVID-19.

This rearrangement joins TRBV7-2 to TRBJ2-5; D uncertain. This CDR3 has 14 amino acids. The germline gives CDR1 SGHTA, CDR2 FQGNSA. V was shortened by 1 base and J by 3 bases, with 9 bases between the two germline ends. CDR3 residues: CASSLVGSKETQYF. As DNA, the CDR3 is TGTGCCAGCAGCTTAGTCGGTTCTAAAGAGACCCAGTACTTC. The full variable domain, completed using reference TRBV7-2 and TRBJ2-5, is GAGVSQSPSNKVTEKGKDVELRCDPISGHTALYWYRQSLGQGLEFLIYFQGNSAPDKSGLPSDRFSAERTGGSVSTLTIQRTQQEDSAVYLCASSLVGSKETQYFGPGTRLLVL.

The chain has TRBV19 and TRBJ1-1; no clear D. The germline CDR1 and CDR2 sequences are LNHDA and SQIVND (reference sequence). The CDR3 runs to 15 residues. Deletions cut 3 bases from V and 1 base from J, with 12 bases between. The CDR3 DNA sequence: TGTGCCAGTAGTATCCGTTGGGAGACGAACACTGAAGCTTTCTTT. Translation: CASSIRWETNTEAFF.

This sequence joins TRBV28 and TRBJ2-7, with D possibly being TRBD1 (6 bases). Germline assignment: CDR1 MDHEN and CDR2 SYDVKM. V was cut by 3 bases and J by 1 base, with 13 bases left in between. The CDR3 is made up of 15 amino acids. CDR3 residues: CASSFLQGESYEQYF. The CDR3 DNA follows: TGTGCCAGCAGTTTTCTACAGGGTGAATCCTACGAGCAGTACTTC.

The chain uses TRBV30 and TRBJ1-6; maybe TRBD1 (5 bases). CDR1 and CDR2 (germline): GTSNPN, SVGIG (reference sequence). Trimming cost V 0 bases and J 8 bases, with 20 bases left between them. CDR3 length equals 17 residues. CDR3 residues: CAWSVGPLGARDSPLHF. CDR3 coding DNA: TGTGCCTGGAGTGTAGGTCCGCTAGGGGCACGCGATTCACCCCTCCACTTT.

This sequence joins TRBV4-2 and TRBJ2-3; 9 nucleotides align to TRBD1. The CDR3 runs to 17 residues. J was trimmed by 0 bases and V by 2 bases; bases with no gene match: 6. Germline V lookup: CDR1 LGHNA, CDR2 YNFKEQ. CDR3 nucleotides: TGTGCCAGCAGCCAACCACAGGGGGCCAGTAGCACAGATACGCAGTATTTT. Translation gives CASSQPQGASSTDTQYF.

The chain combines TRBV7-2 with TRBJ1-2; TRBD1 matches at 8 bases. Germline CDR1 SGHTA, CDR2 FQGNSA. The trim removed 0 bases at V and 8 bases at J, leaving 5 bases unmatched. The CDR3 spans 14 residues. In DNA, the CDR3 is TGTGCCAGCAGCTTAGCGAGGACAGGGAAGGGCTACACCTTC. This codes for CASSLARTGKGYTF.

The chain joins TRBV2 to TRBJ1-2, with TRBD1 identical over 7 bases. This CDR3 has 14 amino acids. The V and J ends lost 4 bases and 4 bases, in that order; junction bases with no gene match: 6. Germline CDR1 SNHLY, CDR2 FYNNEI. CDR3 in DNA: TGTGCCAGCAGTGGGTTACAGGGGCTCTATGGCTACACCTTC. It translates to CASSGLQGLYGYTF.

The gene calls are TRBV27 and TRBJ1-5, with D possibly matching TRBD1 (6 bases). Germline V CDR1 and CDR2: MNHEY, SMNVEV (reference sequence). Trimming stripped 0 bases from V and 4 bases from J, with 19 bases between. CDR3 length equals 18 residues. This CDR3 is CASSLSDEPGTLNQPQHF. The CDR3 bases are TGTGCCAGCAGTTTATCCGATGAGCCGGGGACACTTAATCAGCCCCAGCATTTT.

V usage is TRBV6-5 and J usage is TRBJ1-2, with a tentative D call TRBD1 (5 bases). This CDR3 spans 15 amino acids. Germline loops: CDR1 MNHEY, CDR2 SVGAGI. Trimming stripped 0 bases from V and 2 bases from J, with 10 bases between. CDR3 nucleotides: TGTGCCAGCAGTTACTCTCAGGGTCTGAACTATGGCTACACCTTC. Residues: CASSYSQGLNYGYTF.

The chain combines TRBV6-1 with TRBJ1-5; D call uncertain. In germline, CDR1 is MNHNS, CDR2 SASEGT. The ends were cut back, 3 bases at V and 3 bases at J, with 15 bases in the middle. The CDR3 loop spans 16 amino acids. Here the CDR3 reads CASSEQVLPTNQPQHF. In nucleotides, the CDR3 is TGTGCCAGCAGTGAGCAGGTCCTTCCTACCAATCAGCCCCAGCATTTT.

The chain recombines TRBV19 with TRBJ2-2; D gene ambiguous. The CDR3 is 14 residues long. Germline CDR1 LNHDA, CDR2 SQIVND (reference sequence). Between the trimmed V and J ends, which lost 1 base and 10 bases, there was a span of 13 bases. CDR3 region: CASSIALEQTELFF. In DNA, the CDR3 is TGTGCCAGTAGTATAGCTCTAGAGCAGACGGAGCTGTTTTTT.

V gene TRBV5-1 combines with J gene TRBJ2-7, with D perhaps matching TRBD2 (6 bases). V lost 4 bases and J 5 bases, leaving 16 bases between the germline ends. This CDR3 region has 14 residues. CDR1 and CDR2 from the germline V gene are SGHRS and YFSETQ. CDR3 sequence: CASSRRGRNDEQYF. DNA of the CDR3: TGCGCCAGCAGCCGGAGGGGACGGAACGACGAGCAGTACTTC.

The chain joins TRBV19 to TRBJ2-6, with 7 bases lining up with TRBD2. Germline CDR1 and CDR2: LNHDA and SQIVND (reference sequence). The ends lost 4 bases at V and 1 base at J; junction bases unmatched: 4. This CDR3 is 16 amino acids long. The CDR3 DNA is TGTGCCAGTAGTAAGTTCGGGGGGTCTGGGGCCAACGTCCTGACTTTC. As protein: CASSKFGGSGANVLTF.

The CDR3 protein is CASSFRRVEQYF. The DNA for the CDR3 is TGTGCCAGCAGTTTTCGGCGGGTCGAGCAGTACTTC. The chain combines TRBV28 with TRBJ2-7; tentatively, D is TRBD2 (5 bases). V was trimmed by 3 bases and J by 6 bases, leaving 9 bases between them. The CDR3 is 12 residues long. The germline V gene has CDR1 MDHEN and CDR2 SYDVKM. Combining the CDR3 with reference TRBV28 and TRBJ2-7 gives the whole variable domain DVKVTQSSRYLVKRTGEKVFLECVQDMDHENMFWYRQDPGLGLRLIYFSYDVKMKEKGDIPEGYSVSREKKERFSLILESASTNQTSMYLCASSFRRVEQYFGPGTRLTVT.

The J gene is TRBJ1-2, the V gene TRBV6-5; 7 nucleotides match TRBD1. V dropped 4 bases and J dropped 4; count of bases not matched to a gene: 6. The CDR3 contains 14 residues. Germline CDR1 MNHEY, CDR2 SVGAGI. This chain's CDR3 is CASSWMGQSYGYTF. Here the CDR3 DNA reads TGTGCCAGCAGTTGGATGGGACAGTCCTATGGCTACACCTTC.

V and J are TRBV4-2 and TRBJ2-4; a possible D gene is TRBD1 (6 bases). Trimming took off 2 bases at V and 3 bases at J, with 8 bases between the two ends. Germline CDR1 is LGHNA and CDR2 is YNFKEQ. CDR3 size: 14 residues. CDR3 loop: CASSQPGHKNIQYF. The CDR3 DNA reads TGTGCCAGCAGCCAACCGGGACACAAAAACATTCAGTACTTC.